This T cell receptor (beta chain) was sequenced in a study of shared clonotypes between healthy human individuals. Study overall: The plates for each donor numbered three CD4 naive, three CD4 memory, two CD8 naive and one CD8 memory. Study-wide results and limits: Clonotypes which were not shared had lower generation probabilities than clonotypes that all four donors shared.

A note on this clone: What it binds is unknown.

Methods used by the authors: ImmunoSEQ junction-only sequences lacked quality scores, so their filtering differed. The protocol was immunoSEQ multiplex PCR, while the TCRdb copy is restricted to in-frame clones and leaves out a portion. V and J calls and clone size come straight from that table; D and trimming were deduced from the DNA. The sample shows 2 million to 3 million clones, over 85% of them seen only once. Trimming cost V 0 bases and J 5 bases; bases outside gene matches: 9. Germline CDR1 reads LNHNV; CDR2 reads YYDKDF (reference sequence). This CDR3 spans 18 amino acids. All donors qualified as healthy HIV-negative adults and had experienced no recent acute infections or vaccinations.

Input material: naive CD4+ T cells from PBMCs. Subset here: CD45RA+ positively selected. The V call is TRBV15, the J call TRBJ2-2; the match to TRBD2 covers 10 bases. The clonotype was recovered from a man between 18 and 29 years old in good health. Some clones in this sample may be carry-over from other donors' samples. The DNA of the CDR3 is TGTGCCACCAGCAGAGATCGGAGCGGGAGGGACGAAACCGGGGAGCTGTTTTTT. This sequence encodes CATSRDRSGRDETGELFF. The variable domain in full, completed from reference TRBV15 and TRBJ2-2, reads DAMVIQNPRYQVTQFGKPVTLSCSQTLNHNVMYWYQQKSSQAPKLLFHYYDKDFNNEADTPDNFQSRRPNTSFCFLDIRSPGLGDTAMYLCATSRDRSGRDETGELFFGEGSRLTVL.